These 13 T cell receptor beta chains were sequenced from one sample in a study of beta chain features in type 1 diabetes. The isolated RNA, all of it, was reverse transcribed, so expressed TCRB transcripts were what got sequenced. Repertoires were generated with immunoSEQ multiplex PCR, while TCRdb's copy carries only in-frame clones and drops some. This sample has 350,000 or so clones, with around a fifth found just once. The sequenced sample consisted of naive CD4+ T cells from blood. The receptors were gathered from a young woman in good health.

This clone was picked up a small number of times. The rearrangement joins TRBV30 to TRBJ1-1; tentative D call: TRBD1 (5 bases). The CDR3 totals 13 residues. Deletions cut 5 bases from V and 6 bases from J, with 16 bases between. Germline CDR1 is GTSNPN and CDR2 is SVGIG (reference sequence). The CDR3 region is CAWLMTDWAEAFF. DNA of the CDR3: TGTGCCTGGCTGATGACAGATTGGGCTGAAGCTTTCTTT.

This clone was seen only a few times. V usage is TRBV19 and J usage is TRBJ2-1; 7 bases agree with TRBD2. Germline V gene lookup returns CDR1 LNHDA and CDR2 SQIVND (reference sequence). This CDR3 has 13 residues. Trimming removed 3 bases from V and 5 bases from J; junction bases left unmatched: 1. The CDR3 DNA sequence: TGTGCCAGTAGTATCCGGGGGGACAATGAGCAGTTCTTC. This encodes CASSIRGDNEQFF.

The sample holds a few counts of this clone. The rearrangement links TRBV7-9 to TRBJ2-3; 7 bases agree with TRBD2. CDR3 length: 15 amino acids. J was trimmed by 0 bases and V by 6 bases; bases with no gene match: 6. Germline CDR1 SEHNR, CDR2 FQNEAQ (reference sequence). The CDR3 region is CASRIAGTSTDTQYF. CDR3 nucleotide sequence: TGTGCCAGCAGGATAGCGGGCACTAGCACAGATACGCAGTATTTT.

This chain links TRBV5-4 with TRBJ1-2; D may be TRBD1 (5 bases). The germline CDR1 and CDR2 sequences are SGHNT and YYREEE (reference sequence). The CDR3 runs to 14 residues. V was trimmed by 6 bases and J by 3 bases, leaving 15 bases between them. CDR3 sequence (DNA): TGTGCCAGCACTCCGACCCCGGGGGACTATGGCTACACCTTC. Its translation: CASTPTPGDYGYTF.

This clone was seen a handful of times. V is TRBV18 and J is TRBJ2-3; D perhaps matches TRBD2 (6 bases). Per germline, CDR1 KGHSH and CDR2 LQKENI. There are 14 residues in the CDR3. V was clipped by 4 bases and J by 2 bases, with 10 bases between them. CDR3 nucleotide sequence: TGTGCCAGCTCACTAGCGGTCGCCACAGATACGCAGTATTTT. Amino acids: CASSLAVATDTQYF.

This sequence joins TRBV4-1 and TRBJ2-1; D not resolved. V dropped 1 base and J dropped 10 bases, with 11 bases sitting between them. Germline V gene data show CDR1 as MGHRA and CDR2 as YSYEKL. The CDR3 consists of 13 residues. The CDR3 nucleotides are TGCGCCAGCAGCCAAGTTTTGGCGGTAGAGCAGTTCTTC. It codes for CASSQVLAVEQFF.

This clone was picked up a small number of times. The chain uses TRBV5-1 and TRBJ2-7; D not resolved. The length of the CDR3 is 13 residues. Deletions cut 4 bases from V and 2 bases from J, with 10 bases between. Germline assignment: CDR1 SGHRS and CDR2 YFSETQ. The CDR3 region is CASSPRHPYEQYF. In DNA, the CDR3 is TGCGCCAGCAGCCCCCGACATCCCTACGAGCAGTACTTC.

This clone was seen more than once but under ten times. The chain recombines TRBV7-2 with TRBJ2-2; TRBD1 might be the D (5 bases). Germline V gene sequence: CDR1 SGHTA, CDR2 FQGNSA. The CDR3 loop spans 13 amino acids. Trimming cost V 5 bases and J 7 bases, with 11 bases left between them. The CDR3 nucleotides are TGTGCCAGCAGCGAAGGGGTGGTCGGGGAGCTGTTTTTT. This translates into CASSEGVVGELFF.

V usage is TRBV9 and J usage is TRBJ2-2; 8 bases agree with TRBD1. CDR1 is SGDLS and CDR2 is YYNGEE in the germline V gene. This CDR3 is 15 amino acids long. The junction had 6 bases not matched to a gene; V was cut back by 3 bases and J by 5 bases. CDR3 DNA: TGTGCCAGCAGCGGCCAGGGGGCGCGGACCGGGGAGCTGTTTTTT. This encodes CASSGQGARTGELFF.

This clone has a handful of counts. The chain combines TRBV2 with TRBJ2-7; D is uncertain. The germline gives CDR1 SNHLY, CDR2 FYNNEI. Trimming cost V 5 bases and J 0 bases, with 11 bases left between them. The CDR3 extends over 14 amino acids. Here the CDR3 DNA reads TGTGCCAGCAGTCCGGAGAGGAGCTCCTACGAGCAGTACTTC. The encoded protein is CASSPERSSYEQYF.

The chain links TRBV4-3 to TRBJ1-2; D may be TRBD1 (5 bases). Deletions cut 4 bases from V and 3 bases from J, with 15 bases between. The CDR3 runs to 15 residues. Germline lookup yields CDR1 LGHNA and CDR2 YSLEER. CDR3 region: CASSPRRGFDYGYTF. For the CDR3, the DNA is TGCGCCAGCAGCCCAAGGCGGGGGTTTGACTATGGCTACACCTTC.

This clone was observed a few times. This chain connects TRBV27 to TRBJ1-1; a possible D gene is TRBD1 (5 bases). CDR1 and CDR2 (germline): MNHEY, SMNVEV (reference sequence). V lost 5 bases, J lost 1 base, and 8 bases lay in between. This CDR3 has 13 amino acids. The CDR3 nucleotides are TGTGCCAGCAGTGCGACAGAGAACACTGAAGCTTTCTTT. It specifies CASSATENTEAFF.

The rearrangement uses TRBV9 and TRBJ1-4, with D maybe TRBD1 (5 bases). V was trimmed by 0 bases and J by 5 bases, leaving 11 bases between them. Germline-derived CDR1 and CDR2 are SGDLS and YYNGEE. The CDR3 sequence is 15 residues long. The CDR3 spells CASSVGVQANEKLFF. In DNA, the CDR3 is TGTGCCAGCAGCGTAGGAGTACAGGCAAATGAAAAACTGTTTTTT.